The TCR beta chain described here comes from a study of T cell repertoires in cytomegalovirus infection (dated by TCRdb to the late 2010s). Regarding the complete study: The HLA type of each donor mattered for the analysis, because public TCR beta signatures pointed to carriage of CMV infection along with the matching HLA type.

From the cysteine up to the phenylalanine, the CDR3 has a length of 13 residues. The only DNA kept is the CDR3, 39 bases in frame from the first base. The germline V gene gives CDR1 as ENHRY and CDR2 as SYGVKD. V lost 10 bases and J lost 6 bases, and the count of bases not matched to a germline gene is 8. Comments on this clonotype: No cognate antigen has been identified for it. Per-base quality was not reported, and no clone a single base away is much larger than it.

Sequencing relied on an Illumina HiSeq 1500. The public reads were run again by TCRdb, first through fastp at Q25 and then through MiXCR, and only productive beta chains were kept. Every entry covers one CDR3 protein and lists the most common genes and DNA from its rows. The sample contains approximately 170,000 distinct CDR3 sequences, approximately 14% of them found a single time. 25% to 30% of the sample rests with the top ten. What the research found in general, with its limitations: The ex vivo response was dominated by HLA-C-restricted CMV-specific TCR beta clonotypes, and the single most frequent clonotype in two of eight donors was supplied by these HLA-C-restricted clonotypes. Cumulative frequency of public TCR beta family members discriminated carriers of CMV infection plus the relevant HLA type in this cohort and an independent approximately 340-donor cohort.

The source material was PBMCs. The receptor chain draws on TRBV10-3 and TRBJ2-4; 8 bases in the middle match TRBD2. This TCR was sampled from a human donor in good health (CMV status not recorded). Some clones in this sample may be carry-over from other donors' samples. The nucleotides read TGTGCCACTGCAGGAGGGACTAGAAACATTCAGTACTTC. It is translated as CATAGGTRNIQYF.